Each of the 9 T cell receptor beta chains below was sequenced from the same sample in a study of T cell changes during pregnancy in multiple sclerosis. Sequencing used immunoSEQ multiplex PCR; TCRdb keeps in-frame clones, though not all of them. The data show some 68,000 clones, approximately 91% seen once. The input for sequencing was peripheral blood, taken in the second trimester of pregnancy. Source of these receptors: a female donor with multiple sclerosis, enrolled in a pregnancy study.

The CDR3 DNA sequence: TGTGCCACCGCTACGTGGCAGGGGGCGCGGGAGACCCAGTACTTC. Its protein is CATATWQGARETQYF. This chain connects TRBV7-2 to TRBJ2-5, with 8 bases identical to TRBD1. Germline V gene sequence: CDR1 SGHTA, CDR2 FQGNSA. This CDR3 contains 15 residues. The J segment lost 5 bases and the V segment lost 10 bases, leaving 15 bases of the junction unmatched.

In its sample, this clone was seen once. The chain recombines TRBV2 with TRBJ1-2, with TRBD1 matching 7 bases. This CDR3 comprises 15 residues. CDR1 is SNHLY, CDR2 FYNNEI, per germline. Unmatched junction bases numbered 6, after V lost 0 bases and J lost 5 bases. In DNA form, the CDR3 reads TGTGCCAGCAGTGAAGCGATGGGACAGCAATATGGCTACACCTTC. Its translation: CASSEAMGQQYGYTF.

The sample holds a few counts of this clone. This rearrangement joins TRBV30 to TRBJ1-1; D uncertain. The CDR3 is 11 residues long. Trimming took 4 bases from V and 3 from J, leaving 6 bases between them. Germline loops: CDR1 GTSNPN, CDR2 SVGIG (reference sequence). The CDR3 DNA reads TGTGCCTGGACCAGTTACACTGAAGCTTTCTTT. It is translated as CAWTSYTEAFF.

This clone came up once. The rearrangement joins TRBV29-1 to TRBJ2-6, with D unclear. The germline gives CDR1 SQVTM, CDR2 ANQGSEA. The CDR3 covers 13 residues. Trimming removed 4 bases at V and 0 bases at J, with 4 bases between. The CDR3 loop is CSVVVSGANVLTF. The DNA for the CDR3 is TGCAGCGTTGTAGTCTCTGGGGCCAACGTCCTGACTTTC.

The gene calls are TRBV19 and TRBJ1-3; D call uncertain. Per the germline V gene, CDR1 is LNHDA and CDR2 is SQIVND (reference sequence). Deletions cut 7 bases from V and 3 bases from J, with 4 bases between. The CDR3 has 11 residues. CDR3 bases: TGTGCCAGTAATCATGGAAACACCATATATTTT. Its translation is CASNHGNTIYF.

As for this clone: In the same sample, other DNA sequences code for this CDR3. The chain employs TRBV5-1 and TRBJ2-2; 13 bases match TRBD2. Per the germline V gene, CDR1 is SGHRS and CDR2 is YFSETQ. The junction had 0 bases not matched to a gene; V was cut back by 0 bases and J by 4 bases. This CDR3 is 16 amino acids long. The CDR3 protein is CASSLGLAGGTGELFF. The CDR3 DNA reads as TGCGCCAGCAGCTTGGGACTAGCGGGGGGCACCGGGGAGCTGTTTTTT.

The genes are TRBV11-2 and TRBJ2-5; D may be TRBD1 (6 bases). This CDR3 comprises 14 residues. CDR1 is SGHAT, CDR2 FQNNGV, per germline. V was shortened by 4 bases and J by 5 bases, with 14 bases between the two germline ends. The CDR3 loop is CASSSDRWAETQYF. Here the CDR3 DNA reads TGTGCCAGCAGCTCCGACAGGTGGGCGGAGACCCAGTACTTC.

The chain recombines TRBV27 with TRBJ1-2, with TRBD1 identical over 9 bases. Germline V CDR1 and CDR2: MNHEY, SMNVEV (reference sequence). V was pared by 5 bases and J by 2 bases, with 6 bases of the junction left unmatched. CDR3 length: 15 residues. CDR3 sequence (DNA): TGTGCCAGCAGTACCCTGGGGACAGGGAACTATGGCTACACCTTC. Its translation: CASSTLGTGNYGYTF.

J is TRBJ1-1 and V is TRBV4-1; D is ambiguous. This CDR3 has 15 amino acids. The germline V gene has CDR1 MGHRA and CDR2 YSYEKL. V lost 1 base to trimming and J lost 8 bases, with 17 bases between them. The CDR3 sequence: CASSQGTPGVREAFF. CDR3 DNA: TGCGCCAGCAGCCAAGGTACTCCGGGTGTGAGAGAAGCTTTCTTT.